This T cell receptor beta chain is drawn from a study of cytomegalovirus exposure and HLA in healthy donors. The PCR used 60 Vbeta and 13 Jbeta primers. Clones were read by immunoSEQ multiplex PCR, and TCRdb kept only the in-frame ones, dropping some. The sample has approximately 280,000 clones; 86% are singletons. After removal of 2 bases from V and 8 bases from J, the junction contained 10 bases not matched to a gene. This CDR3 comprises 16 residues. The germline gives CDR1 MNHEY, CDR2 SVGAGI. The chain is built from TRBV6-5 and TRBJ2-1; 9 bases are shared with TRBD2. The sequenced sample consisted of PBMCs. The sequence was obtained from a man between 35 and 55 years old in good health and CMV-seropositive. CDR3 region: CASSYRARLAVDEQFF. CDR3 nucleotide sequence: TGTGCCAGCAGTTACAGGGCGAGACTAGCGGTGGATGAGCAGTTCTTC.